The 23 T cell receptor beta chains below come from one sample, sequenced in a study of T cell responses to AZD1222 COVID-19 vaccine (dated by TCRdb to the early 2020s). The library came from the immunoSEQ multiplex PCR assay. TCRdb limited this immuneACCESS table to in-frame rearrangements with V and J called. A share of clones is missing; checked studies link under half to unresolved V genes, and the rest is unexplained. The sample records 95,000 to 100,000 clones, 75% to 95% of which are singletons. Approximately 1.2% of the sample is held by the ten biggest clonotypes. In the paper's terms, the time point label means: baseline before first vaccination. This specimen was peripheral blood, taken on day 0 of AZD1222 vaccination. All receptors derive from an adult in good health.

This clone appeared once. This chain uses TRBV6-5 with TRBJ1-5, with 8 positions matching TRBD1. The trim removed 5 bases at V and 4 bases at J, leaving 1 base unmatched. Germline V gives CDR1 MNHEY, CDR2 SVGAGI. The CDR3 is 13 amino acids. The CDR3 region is CASSRQGNQPQHF. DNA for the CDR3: TGTGCCAGCAGTAGACAGGGGAATCAGCCCCAGCATTTT.

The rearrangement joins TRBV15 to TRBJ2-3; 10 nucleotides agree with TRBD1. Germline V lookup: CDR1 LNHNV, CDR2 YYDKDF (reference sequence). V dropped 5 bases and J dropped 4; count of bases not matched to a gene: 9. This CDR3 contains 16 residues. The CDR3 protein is CATSARTGTGADTQYF. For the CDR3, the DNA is TGTGCCACCAGCGCCAGGACCGGGACAGGGGCAGATACGCAGTATTTT.

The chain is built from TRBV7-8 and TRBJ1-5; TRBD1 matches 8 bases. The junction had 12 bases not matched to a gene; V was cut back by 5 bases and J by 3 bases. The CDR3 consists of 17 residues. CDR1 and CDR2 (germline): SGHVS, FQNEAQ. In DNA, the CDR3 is TGTGCCAGCAGCCTATGGGCCAGGGGGCAGGACAATCAGCCCCAGCATTTT. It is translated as CASSLWARGQDNQPQHF.

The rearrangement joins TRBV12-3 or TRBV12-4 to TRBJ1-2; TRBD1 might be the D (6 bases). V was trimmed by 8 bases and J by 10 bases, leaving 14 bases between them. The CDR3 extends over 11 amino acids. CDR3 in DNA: TGTGCCAGCGGGAACGGGGGCGCCTACACCTTC. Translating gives CASGNGGAYTF.

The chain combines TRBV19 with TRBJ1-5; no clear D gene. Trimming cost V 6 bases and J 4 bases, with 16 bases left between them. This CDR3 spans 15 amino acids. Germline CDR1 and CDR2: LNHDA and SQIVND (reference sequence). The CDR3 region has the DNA TGTGCCAGTAGCCAGGATCCGACCAAGAATCAGCCCCAGCATTTT. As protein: CASSQDPTKNQPQHF.

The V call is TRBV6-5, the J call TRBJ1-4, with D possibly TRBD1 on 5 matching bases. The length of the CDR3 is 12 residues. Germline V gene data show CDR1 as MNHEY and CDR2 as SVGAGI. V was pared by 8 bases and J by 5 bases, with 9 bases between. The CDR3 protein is CASWKGNEKLFF. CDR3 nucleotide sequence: TGTGCCAGCTGGAAGGGGAATGAAAAACTGTTTTTT.

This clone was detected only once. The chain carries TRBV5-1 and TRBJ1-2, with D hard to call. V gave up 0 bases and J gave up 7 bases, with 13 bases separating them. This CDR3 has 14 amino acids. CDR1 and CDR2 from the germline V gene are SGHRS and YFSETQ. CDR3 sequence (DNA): TGCGCCAGCAGCTTGGAAACCTCCGGGCCTGGCTACACCTTC. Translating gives CASSLETSGPGYTF.

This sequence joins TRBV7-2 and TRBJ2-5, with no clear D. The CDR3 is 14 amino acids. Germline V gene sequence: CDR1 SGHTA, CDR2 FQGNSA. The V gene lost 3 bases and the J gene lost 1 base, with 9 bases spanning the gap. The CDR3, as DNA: TGTGCCAGCAGCTTGGGGTCCAGCCAAGAGACCCAGTACTTC. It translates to CASSLGSSQETQYF. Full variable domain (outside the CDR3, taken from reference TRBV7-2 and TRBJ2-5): GAGVSQSPSNKVTEKGKDVELRCDPISGHTALYWYRQSLGQGLEFLIYFQGNSAPDKSGLPSDRFSAERTGGSVSTLTIQRTQQEDSAVYLCASSLGSSQETQYFGPGTRLLVL.

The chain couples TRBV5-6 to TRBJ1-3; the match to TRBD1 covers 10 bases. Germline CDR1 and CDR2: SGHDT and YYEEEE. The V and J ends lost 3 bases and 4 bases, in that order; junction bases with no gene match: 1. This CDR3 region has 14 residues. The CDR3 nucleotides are TGTGCCAGCAGCTGGGGACAGGGGGGAAACACCATATATTTT. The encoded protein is CASSWGQGGNTIYF.

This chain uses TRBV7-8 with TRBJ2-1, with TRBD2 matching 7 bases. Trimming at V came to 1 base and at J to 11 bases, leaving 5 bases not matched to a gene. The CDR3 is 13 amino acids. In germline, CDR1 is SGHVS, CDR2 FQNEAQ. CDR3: CASSLDGLGKQFF. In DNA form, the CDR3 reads TGTGCCAGCAGCTTAGACGGACTAGGTAAGCAGTTCTTC. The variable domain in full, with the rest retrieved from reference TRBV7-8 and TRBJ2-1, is GAGVSQSPRYKVAKRGQDVALRCDPISGHVSLFWYQQALGQGPEFLTYFQNEAQLDKSGLPSDRFFAERPEGSVSTLKIQRTQQEDSAVYLCASSLDGLGKQFFGPGTRLTVL.

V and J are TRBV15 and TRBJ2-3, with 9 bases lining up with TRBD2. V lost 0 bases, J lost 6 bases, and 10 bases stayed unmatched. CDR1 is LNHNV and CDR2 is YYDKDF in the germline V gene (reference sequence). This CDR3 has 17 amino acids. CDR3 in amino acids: CATSRDNERGEGDTQYF. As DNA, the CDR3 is TGTGCCACCAGCAGAGATAATGAGCGGGGGGAGGGGGATACGCAGTATTTT.

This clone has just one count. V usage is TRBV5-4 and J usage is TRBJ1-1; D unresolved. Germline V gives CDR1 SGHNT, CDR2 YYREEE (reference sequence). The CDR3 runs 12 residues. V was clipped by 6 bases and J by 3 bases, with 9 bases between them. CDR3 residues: CASIGSDTEAFF. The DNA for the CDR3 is TGTGCCAGCATAGGAAGCGACACTGAAGCTTTCTTT.

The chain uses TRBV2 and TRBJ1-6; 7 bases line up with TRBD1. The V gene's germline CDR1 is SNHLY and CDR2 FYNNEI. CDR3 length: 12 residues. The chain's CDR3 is CAGGQNNSPLHF. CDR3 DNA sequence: TGTGCAGGGGGACAGAATAATTCACCCCTCCACTTT.

The CDR3 coding sequence is TGTGCCAGCAGCCCCCAGAGGGGCGCCGGAAACACCATATATTTT. It translates to CASSPQRGAGNTIYF. The rearrangement uses TRBV9 and TRBJ1-3; tentative D call: TRBD1 (5 bases). Trimming left V 4 bases short and J 4 bases short, with 15 bases between. This CDR3 has 15 amino acids. Germline assignment: CDR1 SGDLS and CDR2 YYNGEE.

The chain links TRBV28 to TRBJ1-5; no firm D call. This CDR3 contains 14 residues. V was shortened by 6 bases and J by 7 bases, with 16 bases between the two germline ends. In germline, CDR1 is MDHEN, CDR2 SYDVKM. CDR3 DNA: TGTGCCAGCAGCCGCCGGCCCAGAAGGCAGCCCCAGCATTTT. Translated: CASSRRPRRQPQHF.

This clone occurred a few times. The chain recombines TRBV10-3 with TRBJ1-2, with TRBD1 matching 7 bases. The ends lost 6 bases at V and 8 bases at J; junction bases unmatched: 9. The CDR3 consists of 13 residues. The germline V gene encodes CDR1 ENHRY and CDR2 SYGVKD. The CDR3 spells CAIREDRVWGYTF. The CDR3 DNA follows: TGTGCCATCAGGGAAGACAGGGTATGGGGCTACACCTTC.

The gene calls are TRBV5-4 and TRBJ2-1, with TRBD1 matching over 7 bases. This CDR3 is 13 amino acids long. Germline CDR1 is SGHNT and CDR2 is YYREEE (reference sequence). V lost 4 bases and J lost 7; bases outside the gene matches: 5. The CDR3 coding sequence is TGTGCCAGCAGCACGGGACAGCTGAATGAGCAGTTCTTC. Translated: CASSTGQLNEQFF.

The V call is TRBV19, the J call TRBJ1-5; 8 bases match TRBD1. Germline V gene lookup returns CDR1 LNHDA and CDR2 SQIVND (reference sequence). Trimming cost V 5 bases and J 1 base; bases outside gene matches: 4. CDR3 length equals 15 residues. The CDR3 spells CASSSSGGSNQPQHF. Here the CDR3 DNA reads TGTGCCAGTAGTTCGTCAGGGGGCAGCAATCAGCCCCAGCATTTT.

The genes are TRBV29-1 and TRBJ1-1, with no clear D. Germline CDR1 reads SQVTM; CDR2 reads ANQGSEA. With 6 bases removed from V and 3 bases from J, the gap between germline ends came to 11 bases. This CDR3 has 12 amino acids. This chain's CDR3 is CSVGVMDTEAFF. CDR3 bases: TGCAGCGTGGGTGTTATGGACACTGAAGCTTTCTTT.

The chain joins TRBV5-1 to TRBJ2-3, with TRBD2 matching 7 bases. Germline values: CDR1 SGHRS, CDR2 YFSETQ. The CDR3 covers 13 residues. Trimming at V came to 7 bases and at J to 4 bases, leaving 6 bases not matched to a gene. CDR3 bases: TGCGCCAGCCGGGACTACGGTTCAGATACGCAGTATTTT. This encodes CASRDYGSDTQYF.

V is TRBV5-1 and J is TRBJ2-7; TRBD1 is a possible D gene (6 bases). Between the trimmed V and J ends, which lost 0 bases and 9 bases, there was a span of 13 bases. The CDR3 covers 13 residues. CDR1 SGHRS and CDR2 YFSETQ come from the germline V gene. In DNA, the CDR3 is TGCGCCAGCAGCTTGGAGGGGGTATTAGGGCAGTACTTC. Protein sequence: CASSLEGVLGQYF.

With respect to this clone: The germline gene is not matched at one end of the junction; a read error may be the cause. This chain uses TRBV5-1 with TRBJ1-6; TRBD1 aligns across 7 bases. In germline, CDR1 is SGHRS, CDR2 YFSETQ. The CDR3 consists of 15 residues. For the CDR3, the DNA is TGCGCCAGCAGGTTGGTGACAGGGAGCGATTCACCCCTCCACTTT. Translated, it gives CASRLVTGSDSPLHF.

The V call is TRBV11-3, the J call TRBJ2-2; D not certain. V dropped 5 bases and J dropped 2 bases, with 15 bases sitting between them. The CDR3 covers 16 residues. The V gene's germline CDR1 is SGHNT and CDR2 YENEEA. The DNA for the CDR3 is TGTGCCAGCAGCCGCGTCGGTGTTGAAAACACCGGGGAGCTGTTTTTT. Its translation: CASSRVGVENTGELFF.